This T cell receptor beta chain was sequenced in a study of blood T cell repertoires in COVID-19. Data came from immunoSEQ multiplex PCR; TCRdb stores just in-frame clones and leaves some out. The table has more than 250,000 clones, 70% to 90% seen once. Sequencing was done on a sample of PBMCs or T cells enriched from blood (not recorded which). The receptor comes from a woman in her forties who had recovered from COVID-19.

In DNA, the CDR3 is TGTGCCAGTAGTTCAGGACTAGCGGGCCCCTACAATGAGCAGTTCTTC. This codes for CASSSGLAGPYNEQFF. The chain combines TRBV19 with TRBJ2-1; 11 positions match TRBD2. Trimming cost V 5 bases and J 2 bases; bases outside gene matches: 5. The germline V gene has CDR1 LNHDA and CDR2 SQIVND (reference sequence). The CDR3 has 16 residues.